This T cell receptor (beta chain) derives from a study of T cells in localized non-small cell lung cancer. As for this clone: Antigen unknown.

The table came from immunoSEQ multiplex PCR; TCRdb's copy has only in-frame clones and leaves some out. The sample holds approximately 70,000 clones, about 90% seen once. The study, taken as a whole, reports: Researchers found a median roughly 56 of the top 100 tumor clones in adjacent lung. Longer overall survival associated with higher blood T cell density; shorter survival with higher adjacent-lung clonality.

The V segment lost 4 bases and the J segment 3 bases; nucleotides outside the gene matches: 9. Germline lookup yields CDR1 KGHSH and CDR2 LQKENI. The CDR3 has 16 residues. The source was peripheral blood, collected before any cancer treatment. The J gene is TRBJ1-5, the V gene TRBV18, with 7 bases lining up with TRBD1. The source of this sequence is a male donor aged 60 or older with stage III squamous cell lung carcinoma. The DNA for the CDR3 is TGTGCCAGCTCACGCGCTCACAGGGGAGACAATCAGCCCCAGCATTTT. This gives the protein CASSRAHRGDNQPQHF. The whole variable domain, filled in from reference TRBV18 and TRBJ1-5, reads NAGVMQNPRHLVRRRGQEARLRCSPMKGHSHVYWYRQLPEEGLKFMVYLQKENIIDESGMPKERFSAEFPKEGPSILRIQQVVRGDSAAYFCASSRAHRGDNQPQHFGDGTRLSIL.